This entry lists 18 T cell receptor beta chains sequenced from one sample in a study of vaccination and CD4 T cells after COVID-19. Treatment denoted: roughly ten-day PBMC culture with coronavirus spike peptide pools or control peptides (ViraFEST assay). Their cognate antigens are unknown. An Oncomine TCR Beta short-read assay was used to sequence the DNA from cultured CD4+ T cells. Using its own MiXCR run on the PCR reads, TCRdb lists one record per CDR3 protein. The sample lists fewer than 15,000 distinct CDR3 sequences, about 79% occurring once. Sequences were obtained from CD4+ T cells from blood, cultured in vitro. These TCRs come from a human donor who had recovered from COVID-19.

V usage is TRBV7-2 and J usage is TRBJ1-5; weak D call: TRBD1 (5 bases). The germline CDR1 and CDR2 sequences are SGHTA and FQGNSA. V lost 5 bases and J lost 9, with 11 bases in between. The CDR3 extends over 12 amino acids. The CDR3, as DNA: TGTGCCAGCAGCAGGCAGGGTCTGCCCCAGCATTTT. Protein: CASSRQGLPQHF.

The genes are TRBV21-1 and TRBJ2-3; no check of the table's D call, TRBD1, against the DNA was made. TRBV21-1 is listed as a pseudogene. This CDR3 comprises 15 residues. CDR3 in DNA: TGTGCCAGCAGCAAAGTGGGACAACCCACAGATACGCAGTATTTT. Amino acids: CASSKVGQPTDTQYF.

V usage is TRBV27 and J usage is TRBJ1-6; D uncertain. The CDR3 loop spans 12 amino acids. Germline loops: CDR1 MNHEY, CDR2 SMNVEV (reference sequence). V lost 6 bases to trimming and J lost 9 bases, with 9 bases between them. The CDR3 region has the DNA TGTGCCAGCAGGCAGGAGGCTTCACCCCTCCACTTT. Protein: CASRQEASPLHF.

V and J are TRBV7-3 and TRBJ2-1; D is perhaps TRBD2 (7 bases). CDR1 and CDR2 from the germline V gene are SGHTA and FQGTGA. Trimming removed 5 bases from V and 3 bases from J, with 17 bases in between. The CDR3 contains 16 residues. CDR3 region: CASSLLGGGLYNEQFF. The CDR3 nucleotides read TGTGCCAGCAGCCTCCTTGGCGGGGGCCTCTACAATGAGCAGTTCTTC.

This chain links TRBV7-6 with TRBJ2-5; D may be TRBD2 (5 bases). Germline V CDR1 and CDR2: SGHVS, FNYEAQ. V was trimmed by 3 bases and J by 2 bases, leaving 10 bases between them. The CDR3 has 14 residues. The CDR3 DNA is TGTGCCAGCAGCTTGGAGAGGGAGCAAGAGACCCAGTACTTC. This codes for CASSLEREQETQYF.

This clonotype has just a few counts. This chain uses TRBV27 with TRBJ1-5; 9 bases are a match to TRBD1. This CDR3 is built from 16 residues. With 5 bases clipped from V and 4 bases from J, the junction kept 9 bases outside the gene matches. Per the germline V gene, CDR1 is MNHEY and CDR2 is SMNVEV (reference sequence). The CDR3 loop is CASSPLDRGANQPQHF. The CDR3 region has the DNA TGTGCCAGCAGTCCCTTGGACAGGGGCGCTAATCAGCCCCAGCATTTT.

J is TRBJ1-2 and V is TRBV5-1; TRBD1 might be the D (5 bases). Germline loops: CDR1 SGHRS, CDR2 YFSETQ. The ends were cut back, 7 bases at V and 6 bases at J, with 16 bases in the middle. The CDR3 contains 13 residues. Here the CDR3 reads CASGWGIGDGYTF. CDR3 coding DNA: TGCGCCAGCGGTTGGGGGATCGGGGATGGCTACACCTTC.

The count of this clonotype is one. Compared with germline, one end of the junction differs, possibly owing to a read error. V usage is TRBV6-1 and J usage is TRBJ2-7, with D possibly matching TRBD1 (5 bases). This CDR3 comprises 15 residues. CDR1 is MNHNS and CDR2 is SASEGT in the germline V gene. The DNA of the CDR3 is TGTGCCAGCAGCCCCCAGGGCACCCCCTCCCACGAGCAGTACTTC. This gives the protein CASSPQGTPSHEQYF.

The genes are TRBV19 and TRBJ1-1; the D is unclear. In germline, CDR1 is LNHDA, CDR2 SQIVND (reference sequence). There are 15 residues in the CDR3. The V end was cut by 7 bases, the J end by 1 base, with 16 bases between. In DNA form, the CDR3 reads TGTGCCAGTAAAAGGACGGGGTTGGGGAACACTGAAGCTTTCTTT. It translates to CASKRTGLGNTEAFF.

This clonotype was picked up a small number of times. The chain carries TRBV28 and TRBJ1-6, with no clear D. V was shortened by 2 bases and J by 4 bases, with 6 bases between the two germline ends. The CDR3 is made up of 14 amino acids. Looked up from germline, CDR1 is MDHEN and CDR2 is SYDVKM. As DNA, the CDR3 is TGTGCCAGCAGTTTAAGCGAGTATAATTCACCCCTCCACTTT. This translates into CASSLSEYNSPLHF. The variable domain in full, with the rest retrieved from reference TRBV28 and TRBJ1-6, is DVKVTQSSRYLVKRTGEKVFLECVQDMDHENMFWYRQDPGLGLRLIYFSYDVKMKEKGDIPEGYSVSREKKERFSLILESASTNQTSMYLCASSLSEYNSPLHFGNGTRLTVT.

This chain uses TRBV12-3 or TRBV12-4 with TRBJ2-7; D may be TRBD2 (7 bases). This CDR3 is 14 amino acids long. The germline V and J ends were trimmed by 6 bases and 6 bases, with 18 bases remaining between them. The CDR3 sequence is CASRGGGPGPEQYF. CDR3 DNA sequence: TGTGCCAGCAGGGGGGGGGGCCCGGGCCCCGAGCAGTACTTC.

Comment on this clonotype: Germline and junction disagree at one end, which may indicate a read error. The rearrangement joins TRBV7-7 to TRBJ2-5; D is perhaps TRBD2 (5 bases). Germline V lookup: CDR1 SSHAT, CDR2 FNYEAQ (reference sequence). The CDR3 covers 13 residues. The CDR3 sequence is CASSLVREETQYF. The DNA for the CDR3 is TGTGCTAGCAGCTTAGTGCGGGAAGAGACCCAGTACTTC.

The chain is built from TRBV4-1 and TRBJ1-1, with no clear D. Trimming stripped 1 base from V and 5 bases from J, with 17 bases between. The CDR3 has 16 residues. Germline loops: CDR1 MGHRA, CDR2 YSYEKL. For the CDR3, the DNA is TGCGCCAGCAGCCAAGGGTTGGGTGGCGCCGGTACTGAAGCTTTCTTT. Its protein is CASSQGLGGAGTEAFF.

The chain recombines TRBV7-2 with TRBJ1-2; perhaps TRBD1 as D (6 bases). V was trimmed by 4 bases and J by 4 bases, leaving 10 bases between them. Germline CDR1 is SGHTA and CDR2 is FQGNSA. The CDR3 has 13 residues. DNA of the CDR3: TGTGCCAGCAGCTCAACAGGGAGCTATGGCTACACCTTC. It codes for CASSSTGSYGYTF.

This clonotype was counted between two and nine times. The V gene is TRBV10-3, the J gene TRBJ1-2; D gene uncertain. V lost 3 bases to trimming and J lost 4 bases, with 6 bases between them. The germline V gene encodes CDR1 ENHRY and CDR2 SYGVKD. The CDR3 sequence is 12 residues long. The CDR3 nucleotides read TGTGCCATCAGTGAAATGACCTATGGCTACACCTTC. It is translated as CAISEMTYGYTF.

The rearrangement uses TRBV2 and TRBJ2-3; D is undetermined. V dropped 8 bases and J dropped 2 bases, with 20 bases sitting between them. The V gene's germline CDR1 is SNHLY and CDR2 FYNNEI. CDR3 length: 16 amino acids. DNA of the CDR3: TGTGCCAGCTCCGTCGGCCTGCGGTATCTCACAGATACGCAGTATTTT. Translated: CASSVGLRYLTDTQYF. The whole variable domain, filled in from reference TRBV2 and TRBJ2-3, reads EPEVTQTPSHQVTQMGQEVILRCVPISNHLYFYWYRQILGQKVEFLVSFYNNEISEKSEIFDDQFSVERPDGSNFTLKIRSTKLEDSAMYFCASSVGLRYLTDTQYFGPGTRLTVL.

The V gene is TRBV6-2 or TRBV6-3, the J gene TRBJ1-5, with D maybe TRBD1 (5 bases). V lost 6 bases and J lost 2, with 11 bases in between. Germline assignment: CDR1 MNHEY and CDR2 SVGEGT. The CDR3 totals 14 residues. CDR3 in DNA: TGTGCCAGCAGCTACGGGGGGGGCAATCAGCCCCAGCATTTT. It codes for CASSYGGGNQPQHF.

The chain links TRBV6-4 to TRBJ1-5; 8 positions agree with TRBD1. V was pared by 5 bases and J by 6 bases, with 9 bases of the junction left unmatched. Germline CDR1 reads MRHNA; CDR2 reads SNTAGT. The CDR3 contains 15 residues. Here the CDR3 DNA reads TGTGCCAGCAGTATAGACAGGGGAAGAGGTCAGCCCCAGCATTTT. Translation: CASSIDRGRGQPQHF.